Following are 21 T cell receptor beta chains from one sample sequenced in a study of cytomegalovirus exposure and HLA in healthy donors (dated by TCRdb to the late 2010s). The method was the immunoSEQ multiplex PCR assay. TCRdb re-hosts the immuneACCESS table, in-frame sequences only. Its copies lack some clones; in the studies checked, an unresolved V gene accounts for under half of them, and the cause for the rest is not known. A total of fewer than 150,000 clones appear in this sample, about 85% of them only once. Approximately 4.5% of the sample goes to the ten largest clones. The sequenced sample was PBMCs. The receptors were gathered from a man aged 18 to 30 in good health and CMV-seropositive.

This chain connects TRBV28 to TRBJ1-1; perhaps TRBD1 as D (5 bases). Germline loops: CDR1 MDHEN, CDR2 SYDVKM. The CDR3 runs to 13 residues. V was shortened by 4 bases and J by 4 bases, with 10 bases between the two germline ends. CDR3 amino acids: CASSYGGGTEAFF. CDR3 coding DNA: TGTGCCAGCAGTTATGGGGGAGGCACTGAAGCTTTCTTT.

CDR3 region: CASSEAARGRNTIYF. The CDR3 DNA reads TGTGCCAGCAGTGAAGCGGCTCGGGGTAGAAACACCATATATTTT. The V gene is TRBV6-1, the J gene TRBJ1-3; D remains unclear. CDR3 length equals 15 residues. In germline, CDR1 is MNHNS, CDR2 SASEGT. Trimming left V 0 bases short and J 5 bases short, with 11 bases between.

This rearrangement joins TRBV7-9 to TRBJ2-4; 9 bases align to TRBD1. CDR1 SEHNR and CDR2 FQNEAQ come from the germline V gene (reference sequence). J gave up 5 bases and V 1 base, and 6 bases lay outside the gene matches. The CDR3 runs to 16 residues. CDR3 coding DNA: TGTGCCAGCAGCTTAGTGACGGACAGGGGCCAAAACATTCAGTACTTC. Protein: CASSLVTDRGQNIQYF.

The J gene is TRBJ1-4, the V gene TRBV6-1, with TRBD1 matching over 7 bases. This CDR3 has 14 amino acids. The trim removed 6 bases at V and 8 bases at J, leaving 9 bases unmatched. The germline gives CDR1 MNHNS, CDR2 SASEGT. The CDR3 coding sequence is TGTGCCAGCAGCCCCGACAGGGTGAGCGAAAAACTGTTTTTT. It translates to CASSPDRVSEKLFF.

The chain recombines TRBV7-2 with TRBJ2-7, with D possibly matching TRBD1 (5 bases). CDR1 and CDR2 from the germline V gene are SGHTA and FQGNSA. CDR3 length: 16 residues. Trimming shortened V by 2 bases and J by 7 bases, and 21 bases separated the two germline ends. CDR3 amino acids: CASSLRGNHQLMEQYF. The CDR3 region has the DNA TGTGCCAGCAGCTTAAGGGGCAACCACCAGTTAATGGAGCAGTACTTC.

The chain couples TRBV13 to TRBJ1-5; D perhaps matches TRBD1 (5 bases). Germline values: CDR1 PRHDT, CDR2 FYEKMQ (reference sequence). With 0 bases removed from V and 2 bases from J, the gap between germline ends came to 5 bases. The CDR3 spans 14 residues. This chain's CDR3 is CASSLGGGNQPQHF. CDR3 nucleotide sequence: TGTGCCAGCAGCTTAGGAGGGGGCAATCAGCCCCAGCATTTT. Looking up the rest from reference TRBV13 and TRBJ1-5 gives the full variable domain: AAGVIQSPRHLIKEKRETATLKCYPIPRHDTVYWYQQGPGQDPQFLISFYEKMQSDKGSIPDRFSAQQFSDYHSELNMSSLELGDSALYFCASSLGGGNQPQHFGDGTRLSIL.

The chain couples TRBV6-5 to TRBJ1-6; D not resolved. The germline V and J ends were trimmed by 6 bases and 4 bases, with 7 bases remaining between them. CDR1 is MNHEY and CDR2 is SVGAGI in the germline V gene. This CDR3 is 13 amino acids long. DNA of the CDR3: TGTGCCAGCAGCCCAACTTATAATTCACCCCTCCACTTT. Residues: CASSPTYNSPLHF.

This clone is medium-sized within its sample. The chain joins TRBV19 to TRBJ1-2; D gene uncertain. Germline V gene data show CDR1 as LNHDA and CDR2 as SQIVND (reference sequence). The CDR3 sequence is 12 residues long. V was cut by 2 bases and J by 1 base, with 2 bases left in between. The CDR3 DNA follows: TGTGCCAGTAGTATACATAACTATGGCTACACCTTC. Its protein is CASSIHNYGYTF.

The V and J genes are TRBV27 and TRBJ2-3, with D possibly matching TRBD1 (5 bases). The CDR3 contains 14 residues. Trimming shortened V by 0 bases and J by 6 bases, and 10 bases separated the two germline ends. The germline V gene has CDR1 MNHEY and CDR2 SMNVEV (reference sequence). The CDR3 coding sequence is TGTGCCAGCAGTTTATCGGCAGGGCTGGATACGCAGTATTTT. This sequence encodes CASSLSAGLDTQYF.

This chain links TRBV5-1 with TRBJ2-7; the D gene is possibly TRBD2 (5 bases). Germline values: CDR1 SGHRS, CDR2 YFSETQ. The CDR3 is 13 amino acids. The V end was cut by 1 base, the J end by 6 bases, with 11 bases between. The CDR3 coding sequence is TGCGCCAGCAGCTTGTTTAAGGACTTCGAGCAGTACTTC. Translation gives CASSLFKDFEQYF.

The chain employs TRBV5-8 and TRBJ1-2, with TRBD1 matching 9 bases. This CDR3 is built from 15 residues. Germline-derived CDR1 and CDR2 are SGHTS and YDEGEE. The trim removed 1 base at V and 5 bases at J, leaving 6 bases unmatched. Here the CDR3 reads CASSLNTGTGYGYTF. CDR3 DNA: TGTGCCAGCAGCTTGAATACCGGGACAGGGTATGGCTACACCTTC.

The chain is built from TRBV4-2 and TRBJ2-7, with D possibly TRBD2 on 6 matching bases. With 0 bases removed from V and 3 bases from J, the gap between germline ends came to 15 bases. Germline CDR1 LGHNA, CDR2 YNFKEQ. The length of the CDR3 is 16 residues. CDR3 amino acids: CASSQDSGGVVYEQYF. Here the CDR3 DNA reads TGTGCCAGCAGCCAAGATTCAGGCGGGGTGGTCTACGAGCAGTACTTC.

This clone was observed a few times. The chain employs TRBV18 and TRBJ1-5; possibly TRBD1 for D (6 bases). Germline CDR1 and CDR2: KGHSH and LQKENI. The CDR3 is made up of 16 amino acids. The V end lost 0 bases, the J end lost 1 base, and 10 bases lay between the germline ends. CDR3 in DNA: TGTGCCAGCTCACCACCGGGAAGGGGGAGCAATCAGCCCCAGCATTTT. It codes for CASSPPGRGSNQPQHF. Full variable domain (remainder filled in from reference TRBV18 and TRBJ1-5): NAGVMQNPRHLVRRRGQEARLRCSPMKGHSHVYWYRQLPEEGLKFMVYLQKENIIDESGMPKERFSAEFPKEGPSILRIQQVVRGDSAAYFCASSPPGRGSNQPQHFGDGTRLSIL.

The gene calls are TRBV13 and TRBJ2-1; 7 bases map to TRBD1. The CDR3 is 14 amino acids. Germline values: CDR1 PRHDT, CDR2 FYEKMQ (reference sequence). Unmatched junction bases numbered 5, after V lost 4 bases and J lost 5 bases. Here the CDR3 DNA reads TGTGCCAGCAGCTCGGTACAGGGGAACAATGAGCAGTTCTTC. It encodes CASSSVQGNNEQFF.

The chain uses TRBV7-9 and TRBJ2-2, with 9 bases lining up with TRBD1. This CDR3 is 14 amino acids long. Germline values: CDR1 SEHNR, CDR2 FQNEAQ (reference sequence). V gave up 5 bases and J gave up 4 bases; unmatched junction bases: 2. The DNA of the CDR3 is TGTGCCAGCAGCCTACAGGGGGCCACCGGGGAGCTGTTTTTT. Amino acids: CASSLQGATGELFF.

This clone was recorded once. CDR3: CASSPVAETNEQFF. Written as DNA, the CDR3 is TGTGCCAGCAGCCCAGTAGCGGAAACCAATGAGCAGTTCTTC. The rearrangement uses TRBV5-4 and TRBJ2-1, with a possible D match to TRBD2 (6 bases). V was cut by 4 bases and J by 6 bases, with 14 bases left in between. This CDR3 has 14 residues. Germline values: CDR1 SGHNT, CDR2 YYREEE (reference sequence).

This clone has only a few counts. The V gene is TRBV10-3, the J gene TRBJ2-3; TRBD1 agrees at 7 bases. Germline V CDR1 and CDR2: ENHRY, SYGVKD. This CDR3 spans 16 amino acids. J lost 0 bases, V lost 0 bases, and 3 bases had no gene match. The CDR3 DNA sequence: TGTGCCATCAGTGAGTCTCGGGACAGAAGCACAGATACGCAGTATTTT. Translated, it gives CAISESRDRSTDTQYF.

The gene calls are TRBV16 and TRBJ2-1; no clear D gene. CDR1 and CDR2 (germline): KGHSY, FQNENV. The CDR3 consists of 15 residues. V was clipped by 3 bases and J by 15 bases, with 24 bases between them. The CDR3 protein is CASSHRVPIDTPLFF. Written as DNA, the CDR3 is TGTGCCAGCAGCCACCGAGTACCAATCGATACCCCCCTGTTCTTC.

This chain links TRBV4-3 with TRBJ2-3; 13 positions match TRBD2. V trimming: 5 bases; J trimming: 4 bases; junction bases outside the gene matches: 3. The CDR3 extends over 15 amino acids. Germline V CDR1 and CDR2: LGHNA, YSLEER. The CDR3, as DNA: TGCGCCAGCAGCAAGACTAGCGGGGGGCCAGATACGCAGTATTTT. As protein: CASSKTSGGPDTQYF.

The genes are TRBV6-6 and TRBJ1-1; 8 positions agree with TRBD1. The CDR3 spans 13 residues. The V and J ends lost 9 bases and 4 bases, in that order; junction bases with no gene match: 7. Per the germline V gene, CDR1 is MNHNY and CDR2 is SVGAGI (reference sequence). CDR3 in amino acids: CASSRQGSTEAFF. In nucleotides, the CDR3 is TGTGCCAGTAGTAGACAGGGGAGCACTGAAGCTTTCTTT.

This clone was seen just once. V is TRBV19 and J is TRBJ1-1; D is possibly TRBD1 (5 bases). The CDR3 has 15 residues. Germline lookup yields CDR1 LNHDA and CDR2 SQIVND (reference sequence). The V and J ends lost 7 bases and 5 bases respectively, with 20 bases between them. The CDR3 is CASKEGRLMSTEAFF. CDR3 nucleotide sequence: TGTGCCAGTAAGGAGGGGAGGTTGATGAGTACTGAAGCTTTCTTT.